Presented here are 19 T cell receptor beta chains from one specimen sequenced in a study of metastatic and nonmetastatic thyroid tumors. Every patient was untreated before thyroid surgery. TCRdb reanalyzed the PCR reads via MiXCR. The sample yields some 11,000 clones, roughly 21% seen once. The sequenced sample was adjacent normal tissue. These TCRs come from a female donor with papillary thyroid cancer or a benign thyroid nodule (not recorded which). Some clones in this sample may be carry-over from other donors' samples.

This clone appeared many times. Given a much more abundant clone one base away, this may be a read error. Other nucleotide sequences in the sample specify the same CDR3. This sequence joins TRBV20-1 and TRBJ1-1, with TRBD1 as a possible D gene (6 bases). CDR3 size: 14 residues. The germline V gene has CDR1 DFQATT and CDR2 SNEGSKA (reference sequence). The V and J ends lost 0 bases and 5 bases respectively, with 13 bases between them. The CDR3, as DNA: TGCAGTGCTAGAGATGGGGCAGGGGATACTGAAGCTTTCTTT. Translation: CSARDGAGDTEAFF.

By sample fraction, this clone is medium-sized. This chain joins TRBV28 and TRBJ1-2; no definite D call. Deletions cut 6 bases from V and 8 bases from J, with 19 bases between. The V gene's germline CDR1 is MDHEN and CDR2 SYDVKM. The CDR3 loop spans 14 amino acids. The CDR3 region is CASRPSATAWGYTF. CDR3 nucleotide sequence: TGTGCCAGCAGACCATCAGCGACTGCTTGGGGCTACACCTTC.

This clone was picked up many times. A much larger clone lies a single base off, so this may be a read error. As the CDR3 is not closed by the conserved phenylalanine or tryptophan, this likely results from a read error. This sample also contains other DNA sequences that code for the same CDR3. The V and J genes are TRBV19 and TRBJ2-4; D is undetermined. The germline gives CDR1 LNHDA, CDR2 SQIVND (reference sequence). Trimming took off 3 bases at V and 7 bases at J, with 13 bases between the two ends. The CDR3 loop spans 14 amino acids. CDR3 sequence: CASSIVGSANIQYL. CDR3 bases: TGTGCCAGTAGTATTGTAGGGTCCGCGAACATTCAGTACCTC.

This clone was observed at least ten times. The V call is TRBV18, the J call TRBJ1-5; D not resolved. The CDR3 sequence is 13 residues long. Trimming removed 5 bases at V and 3 bases at J, with 8 bases between. Germline V gene data show CDR1 as KGHSH and CDR2 as LQKENI. The CDR3 DNA reads as TGTGCCAGCTCAATCGGATTCAATCAGCCCCAGCATTTT. Protein sequence: CASSIGFNQPQHF. The complete variable domain, with remaining parts taken from reference TRBV18 and TRBJ1-5, reads NAGVMQNPRHLVRRRGQEARLRCSPMKGHSHVYWYRQLPEEGLKFMVYLQKENIIDESGMPKERFSAEFPKEGPSILRIQQVVRGDSAAYFCASSIGFNQPQHFGDGTRLSIL.

This clone was seen at least ten times. The CDR3 DNA sequence: TGTGCCAGTAGTATTACTAGCGGAGTCCACGAGCAGTACTTC. This encodes CASSITSGVHEQYF. The chain couples TRBV19 to TRBJ2-7; 8 positions agree with TRBD2. Germline lookup yields CDR1 LNHDA and CDR2 SQIVND (reference sequence). The CDR3 has 14 residues. Unmatched junction bases numbered 6, after V lost 3 bases and J lost 5 bases.

V and J are TRBV11-3 and TRBJ2-5; D is unresolved. This CDR3 is 15 amino acids long. In germline, CDR1 is SGHNT, CDR2 YENEEA. V shed 6 bases and J shed 8 bases, with 22 bases lying between them. The CDR3 coding sequence is TGTGCCAGCAGGCGCGGTGGCGGATCGTCGGATACCCAGTACTTC. This encodes CASRRGGGSSDTQYF.

This clone is labeled medium-sized. The chain uses TRBV5-1 and TRBJ1-1; D is unresolved. Germline V gene lookup returns CDR1 SGHRS and CDR2 YFSETQ. The CDR3 totals 14 residues. The V and J ends lost 0 bases and 4 bases respectively, with 10 bases between them. CDR3: CASSLGPGGTEAFF. In nucleotides, the CDR3 is TGCGCCAGCAGCTTGGGGCCCGGTGGCACTGAAGCTTTCTTT. Drawing the rest from reference TRBV5-1 and TRBJ1-1, the complete variable domain is KAGVTQTPRYLIKTRGQQVTLSCSPISGHRSVSWYQQTPGQGLQFLFEYFSETQRNKGNFPGRFSGRQFSNSRSEMNVSTLELGDSALYLCASSLGPGGTEAFFGQGTRLTVV.

Written as DNA, the CDR3 is TGTGCCAGCAGCCCCCACATCGGCCCTGCAGAGGGCTACACCTTC. This gives the protein CASSPHIGPAEGYTF. This chain uses TRBV11-2 with TRBJ1-2; D remains ambiguous. V was clipped by 5 bases and J by 8 bases, with 21 bases between them. Per germline, CDR1 SGHAT and CDR2 FQNNGV. This CDR3 has 15 residues.

This rearrangement joins TRBV20-1 to TRBJ1-5; D call uncertain. The germline CDR1 and CDR2 sequences are DFQATT and SNEGSKA (reference sequence). The length of the CDR3 is 15 residues. V lost 4 bases and J lost 0, with 13 bases in between. CDR3 nucleotide sequence: TGCAGTGCTACGCGAGGAAGTAATAGCAATCAGCCCCAGCATTTT. It is translated as CSATRGSNSNQPQHF.

This chain uses TRBV7-8 with TRBJ2-5; 7 bases are a match to TRBD1. This CDR3 contains 13 residues. Per germline, CDR1 SGHVS and CDR2 FQNEAQ. Trimming removed 4 bases from V and 8 bases from J; junction bases left unmatched: 7. The CDR3 loop is CASSSGQKYTQYF. As DNA, the CDR3 is TGTGCCAGCAGCTCGGGACAGAAATATACCCAGTACTTC.

This clone is medium-sized (0.01 to 0.1%) by share. The chain links TRBV6-1 to TRBJ1-2, with a tentative D call TRBD1 (6 bases). CDR3 size: 14 residues. V was clipped by 6 bases and J by 4 bases, with 15 bases between them. Germline CDR1 MNHNS, CDR2 SASEGT. CDR3 sequence reads: CASRRQQGPYGYTF. DNA of the CDR3: TGTGCCAGCAGAAGACAACAGGGACCCTATGGCTACACCTTC.

This clone was counted at least ten times. The chain recombines TRBV11-1 with TRBJ2-5, with unresolved D. Trimming pared 2 bases from V and 1 base from J, leaving 8 bases between. Germline assignment: CDR1 SGHAT and CDR2 FQDESV (reference sequence). This CDR3 comprises 14 residues. CDR3 residues: CASSLSRTQETQYF. CDR3 bases: TGTGCCAGCAGCTTAAGCAGGACCCAAGAGACCCAGTACTTC.

This clone was seen only a few times. V gene TRBV6-2 or TRBV6-3 combines with J gene TRBJ2-7; a possible D gene is TRBD2 (5 bases). Germline loops: CDR1 MNHEY, CDR2 SVGEGT. V shed 10 bases and J shed 5 bases, with 24 bases lying between them. The CDR3 totals 15 residues. CDR3 sequence reads: CATRSRRRGRHEQYF. CDR3 DNA: TGTGCCACCAGAAGTCGTCGACGAGGGAGACACGAGCAGTACTTC.

By share of the sample, this clone is medium-sized. The CDR3 end shows no conserved phenylalanine or tryptophan, and so a read error is likely. The DNA is left out, because the CDR3 cannot be placed on it with certainty; the CDR3 is given as TCRdb lists it. The rearrangement joins TRBV6-2 or TRBV6-3 to TRBJ2-1; TRBD2, the table's D call, was not compared with the DNA. CDR1 and CDR2 (germline): MNHEY, SVGEGT. Ends included, the CDR3 has 15 residues. CDR3 sequence: CASRALAGALAGATL.

This clone has only a few counts. The V and J genes are TRBV6-1 and TRBJ2-1; 10 nucleotides agree with TRBD2. From germline, CDR1 is MNHNS and CDR2 SASEGT. The V segment lost 11 bases and the J segment 13 bases; nucleotides outside the gene matches: 11. There are 12 residues in the CDR3. CDR3 sequence reads: CAARASGGEQFF. As DNA, the CDR3 is TGTGCCGCTCGGGCTAGCGGGGGAGAACAGTTCTTC.

The V and J genes are TRBV10-3 and TRBJ1-1, with a weak D call TRBD1 (5 bases). The V gene lost 4 bases and the J gene lost 4 bases, with 10 bases spanning the gap. The V gene's germline CDR1 is ENHRY and CDR2 SYGVKD. This CDR3 has 13 residues. This CDR3 reads CAISVTGGTEAFF. In nucleotides, the CDR3 is TGTGCCATCAGTGTGACTGGGGGCACTGAAGCTTTCTTT.

A remark on this clone: This may arise from a read error, as a much more abundant clone is one base away. The sample carries other DNA sequences with the same CDR3. The rearrangement links TRBV16 to TRBJ2-3; D unresolved. The CDR3 spans 15 residues. CDR1 is KGHSY, CDR2 FQNENV, per germline. Here the CDR3 reads CASSPTYLGTDTQYF. CDR3 DNA sequence: TGTGCCAGCAGCCCGACCTATCTGGGCACAGATACACAGTATTTT.

This clone is categorized as medium-sized. The J gene is TRBJ1-1, the V gene TRBV5-1; possibly TRBD1 for D (5 bases). The CDR3 runs to 14 residues. Germline lookup yields CDR1 SGHRS and CDR2 YFSETQ. V was clipped by 0 bases and J by 1 base, with 7 bases between them. CDR3 loop: CASSLGGSNTEAFF. CDR3 in DNA: TGCGCCAGCAGCTTGGGGGGGTCGAACACTGAAGCTTTCTTT.

The sample holds a few counts of this clone. V usage is TRBV6-4 and J usage is TRBJ2-6; D is uncertain. CDR1 is MRHNA and CDR2 is SNTAGT in the germline V gene. The V gene lost 2 bases and the J gene lost 0 bases, with 8 bases spanning the gap. The length of the CDR3 is 16 residues. The CDR3 DNA reads as TGTGCCAGCAGTGACGGTCATCACTCTGGGGCCAACGTCCTGACTTTC. It is translated as CASSDGHHSGANVLTF.